This T cell receptor beta chain was captured in a study of T-cell memory formation after mild COVID-19. TCR alpha and TCR beta cDNA libraries carrying sample barcodes and UMIs came from 5'RACE with constant-segment primers. MiXCR was run by TCRdb on the 5' RACE reads, yielding one entry per CDR3 protein. The sample comprises roughly 250,000 distinct CDR3 sequences, approximately 15% of which are singletons, and around 20% rests with the top ten. The junction had 9 bases not matched to a gene; V was cut back by 6 bases and J by 8 bases. The CDR3 sequence is 13 residues long. Germline values: CDR1 MDHEN, CDR2 SYDVKM.

The receptor was derived from a man between 18 and 35 years old who had mild COVID-19 (a few samples of this study predate the infection). Cell type and time point are not known. This rearrangement joins TRBV28 to TRBJ1-2; 7 positions agree with TRBD1. The sample was PBMCs or a T cell subset sorted from them (not recorded which). The CDR3 here is CASSLTGEGGYTF. The CDR3 DNA follows: TGTGCCAGCAGCCTCACAGGGGAAGGAGGCTACACCTTC.